This TCR beta chain was recorded in a study of CD4 T cells in relation to SARS-CoV-2 and coronaviruses. The CDR3 is 18 residues long. CDR1 MGHRA and CDR2 YSYEKL come from the germline V gene. Trimming took off 0 bases at V and 3 bases at J, with 19 bases between the two ends. Unexposed donor CD4+ T cells date from 2011-2018, before the COVID-19 pandemic. The cells were cultured for 10 days before CD4+ T cells were isolated. Each well had approximately 2 million PBMCs in around 5% human AB serum with IL-2. The data were produced by immunoSEQ multiplex PCR, yet TCRdb's version contains in-frame clones alone and is incomplete. The repertoire includes roughly 17,000 clones, 70% to 80% of them detected once, and around a sixth sits in the top ten. About this clone: The target antigen is unknown.

This chain links TRBV4-1 with TRBJ2-3; tentative D call: TRBD2 (6 bases). This TCR was sampled from a human donor in good health. Input material: CD4+ T cells from PBMCs, cultured in vitro. CDR3 amino acids: CASSQDGVEGLSTDTQYF. The CDR3 DNA follows: TGCGCCAGCAGCCAAGATGGGGTGGAGGGATTGTCGACAGATACGCAGTATTTT.